These 5 T cell receptor beta chains share one sample of origin, sequenced in a study of cytomegalovirus exposure and HLA in healthy donors. The study ran its PCR with 60 Vbeta and 13 Jbeta primers. Assay: immunoSEQ multiplex PCR; the TCRdb copy retains only in-frame clones and omits some. The data hold 150,000 or so clones, with about two thirds observed a single time. The sequenced sample was PBMCs. These receptors originate from a young man in good health and CMV-seropositive.

The chain recombines TRBV4-2 with TRBJ1-1; TRBD1 agrees at 8 bases. The germline CDR1 and CDR2 sequences are LGHNA and YNFKEQ. V dropped 4 bases and J dropped 5; count of bases not matched to a gene: 6. This CDR3 has 14 amino acids. CDR3 in amino acids: CASSPRTGRTEAFF. The CDR3 DNA is TGTGCCAGCAGCCCCCGGACAGGGAGAACTGAAGCTTTCTTT.

This clone has just one count. The V and J genes are TRBV6-5 and TRBJ2-3; TRBD2 agrees at 13 bases. The CDR3 has 16 residues. CDR1 and CDR2 from the germline V gene are MNHEY and SVGAGI. After removal of 4 bases from V and 2 bases from J, the junction contained 3 bases not matched to a gene. In DNA form, the CDR3 reads TGTGCCAGCAGTTCCGGGACTAGCGGGGTCACAGATACGCAGTATTTT. Protein: CASSSGTSGVTDTQYF.

The chain recombines TRBV29-1 with TRBJ2-3; 7 positions agree with TRBD2. The CDR3 loop spans 12 amino acids. Per the germline V gene, CDR1 is SQVTM and CDR2 is ANQGSEA. V was pared by 6 bases and J by 2 bases, with 2 bases of the junction left unmatched. CDR3 in amino acids: CSVGRATDTQYF. CDR3 nucleotide sequence: TGCAGCGTGGGGAGGGCCACAGATACGCAGTATTTT.

This sequence joins TRBV7-6 and TRBJ2-5; 7 nucleotides align to TRBD2. V dropped 1 base and J dropped 4; count of bases not matched to a gene: 6. The CDR3 runs 15 residues. From germline, CDR1 is SGHVS and CDR2 FNYEAQ. CDR3 region: CASSLVSLAVETQYF. The CDR3 nucleotides are TGTGCCAGCAGCTTAGTCAGCCTAGCGGTAGAGACCCAGTACTTC.

The V call is TRBV15, the J call TRBJ1-2; TRBD1 agrees at 8 bases. Germline CDR1 reads LNHNV; CDR2 reads YYDKDF (reference sequence). Trimming took 5 bases from V and 4 from J; bases not matched to a gene: 9. The CDR3 consists of 15 residues. Written as DNA, the CDR3 is TGTGCCACCAGCGGACTAACCGGGACAGGCTATGGCTACACCTTC. It is translated as CATSGLTGTGYGYTF.